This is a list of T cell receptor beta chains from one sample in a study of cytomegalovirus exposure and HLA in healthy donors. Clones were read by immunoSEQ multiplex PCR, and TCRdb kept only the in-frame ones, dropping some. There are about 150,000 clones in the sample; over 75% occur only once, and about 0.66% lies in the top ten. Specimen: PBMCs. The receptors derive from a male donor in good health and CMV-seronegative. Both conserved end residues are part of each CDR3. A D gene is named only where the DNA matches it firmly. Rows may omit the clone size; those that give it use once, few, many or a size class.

CDR3 DNA: TGCGCCACTGCGGCGGGAGCCCTTCCAGATACGCAGTATTTT; CDR3 protein: CATAAGALPDTQYF; J gene: TRBJ2-3; clone size: NA; D gene: TRBD2; V gene: TRBV5-1
CDR3 DNA: TGTGCCAGCAGTGTTAGGGGGAAGAACACTGAAGCTTTCTTT; CDR3 protein: CASSVRGKNTEAFF; J gene: TRBJ1-1; clone size: NA; D gene: NA; V gene: TRBV2
CDR3 DNA: TGTGCCTGGCAGAGGGGGGGGGCTTTCTTT; CDR3 protein: CAWQRGGAFF; J gene: TRBJ1-1; clone size: once; D gene: NA; V gene: TRBV30
CDR3 DNA: TGCGCCAGCAGCCAAGATAGCCTACGGGATTCACCCCTCCACTTT; CDR3 protein: CASSQDSLRDSPLHF; J gene: TRBJ1-6; clone size: NA; D gene: NA; V gene: TRBV4-3
CDR3 DNA: TGTGCCAGCAGCCGGACAGGGGGCTACACTGAAGCTTTCTTT; CDR3 protein: CASSRTGGYTEAFF; J gene: TRBJ1-1; clone size: NA; D gene: TRBD1; V gene: TRBV11-3
CDR3 DNA: TGTGCCAGCAGCTTAGACAGGTACTCCTACAATGAGCAGTTCTTC; CDR3 protein: CASSLDRYSYNEQFF; J gene: TRBJ2-1; clone size: NA; D gene: NA; V gene: TRBV7-2
CDR3 DNA: TGTGCCAGTAGTCCTAGTAGCATGAACAGGTTATCCGGGGAGCTGTTTTTT; CDR3 protein: CASSPSSMNRLSGELFF; J gene: TRBJ2-2; clone size: NA; D gene: NA; V gene: TRBV19
CDR3 DNA: TGTGCCAGCAGCAGTGGTACAGGGGGAACTAATGAAAAACTGTTTTTT; CDR3 protein: CASSSGTGGTNEKLFF; J gene: TRBJ1-4; clone size: NA; D gene: TRBD1; V gene: TRBV14
CDR3 DNA: TGTGCCAGCGGGACTAGCGGGGACTTTAGCTCCTACGAGCAGTACTTC; CDR3 protein: CASGTSGDFSSYEQYF; J gene: TRBJ2-7; clone size: NA; D gene: TRBD2; V gene: TRBV27
CDR3 DNA: TGTGCCATCAGTGGGGGCCCAAGGGGTACTGAAGCTTTCTTT; CDR3 protein: CAISGGPRGTEAFF; J gene: TRBJ1-1; clone size: NA; D gene: NA; V gene: TRBV10-3
CDR3 DNA: TGCGCCAGCAGCCAAGATTATAGCAATCAGCCCCAGCATTTT; CDR3 protein: CASSQDYSNQPQHF; J gene: TRBJ1-5; clone size: NA; D gene: NA; V gene: TRBV4-3
CDR3 DNA: TGCGCCATCAGTGACGCGGGACAGTCCTATGGCTACACCTTC; CDR3 protein: CAISDAGQSYGYTF; J gene: TRBJ1-2; clone size: NA; D gene: TRBD1; V gene: TRBV10-3